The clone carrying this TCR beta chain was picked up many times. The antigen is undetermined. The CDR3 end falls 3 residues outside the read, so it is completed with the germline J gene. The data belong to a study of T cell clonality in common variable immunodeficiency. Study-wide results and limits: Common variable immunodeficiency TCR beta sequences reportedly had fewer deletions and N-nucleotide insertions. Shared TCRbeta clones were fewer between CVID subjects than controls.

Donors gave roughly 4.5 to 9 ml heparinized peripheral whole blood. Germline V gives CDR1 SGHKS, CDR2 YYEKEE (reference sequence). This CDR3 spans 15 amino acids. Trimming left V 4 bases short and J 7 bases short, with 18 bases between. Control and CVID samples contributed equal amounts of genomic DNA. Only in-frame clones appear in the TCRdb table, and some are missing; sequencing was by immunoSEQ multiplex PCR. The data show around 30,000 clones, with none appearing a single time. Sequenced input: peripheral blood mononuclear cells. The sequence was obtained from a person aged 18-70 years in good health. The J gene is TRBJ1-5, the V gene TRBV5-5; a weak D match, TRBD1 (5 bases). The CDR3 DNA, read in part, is TGTGCCAGCAGCCTAATCCAGGGATCGGGCCAGCCC. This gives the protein CASSLIQGSGQP. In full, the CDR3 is CASSLIQGSGQPQHF.